The clone carrying this T cell receptor beta chain has just one count. Its cognate antigen is unknown. The use of a sample-barcoded 5' primer and a J-beta primer mix characterized a second PCR of roughly 7 to 12 cycles. Each CDR3 protein is one row after TCRdb ran MiXCR on the 5' RACE reads. The data hold more than 1 million distinct CDR3 sequences, with 45% observed a single time. This entry belongs to a study of blood T cells in healthy people across ages. The study, taken as a whole, reports: Diversity was estimated from one million T cells, and these estimates were considered underestimates.

This sequence originates from a woman aged 55-69 years in good health. The source material was blood.

The CDR3 spells CASSPAYLNTEAFF. CDR3 bases: TGTGCCAGCAGTCCCGCCTATCTGAACACTGAAGCTTTCTTT. The chain employs TRBV6-6 and TRBJ1-1, with D hard to call. The CDR3 length is 14 residues. Per the germline V gene, CDR1 is MNHNY and CDR2 is SVGAGI (reference sequence). V dropped 5 bases and J dropped 0 bases, with 10 bases sitting between them.